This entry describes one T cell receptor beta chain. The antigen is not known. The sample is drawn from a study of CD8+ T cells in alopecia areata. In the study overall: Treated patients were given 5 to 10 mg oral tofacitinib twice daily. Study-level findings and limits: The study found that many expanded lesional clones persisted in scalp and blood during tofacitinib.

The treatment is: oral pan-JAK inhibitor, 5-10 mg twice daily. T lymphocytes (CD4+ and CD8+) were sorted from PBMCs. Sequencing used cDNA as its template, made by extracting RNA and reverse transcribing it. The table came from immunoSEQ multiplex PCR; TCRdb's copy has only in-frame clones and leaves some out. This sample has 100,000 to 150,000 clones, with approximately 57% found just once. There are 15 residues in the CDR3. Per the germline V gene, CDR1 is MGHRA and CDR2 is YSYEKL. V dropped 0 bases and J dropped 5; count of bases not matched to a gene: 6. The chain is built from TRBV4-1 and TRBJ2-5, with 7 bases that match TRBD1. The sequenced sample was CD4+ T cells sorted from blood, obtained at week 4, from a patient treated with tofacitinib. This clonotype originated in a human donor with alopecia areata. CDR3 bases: TGCGCCAGCAGCCAAGATCCGGACAGGATGGAGACCCAGTACTTC. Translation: CASSQDPDRMETQYF.